These T cell receptor beta chains were read from a single sample in a study of response to subunit inactivated influenza vaccine. TCRdb reprocessed the RT-PCR reads via MiXCR and lists one record per CDR3 protein. The sample lists fewer than 250,000 distinct CDR3 sequences; 13% to 15% were seen once. The sequencing here drew on CD8+ T cells sorted from PBMCs, taken roughly 5 days after vaccination. The receptors come from a man aged 50 to 59 who received an inactivated influenza vaccine. Each CDR3 is given with its conserved first and last residue. Fields, in order: J gene, clone size, V gene, D gene, CDR3 DNA, CDR3 protein. D genes are given only for firm matches. Part of the rows lack a size; the others show once, few, many or a class for expanded clones.

TRBJ1-4,-,TRBV11-2,-,TGTGCCAGCAGCCCCGGCCTACGGACAACTAATGAAAAACTGTTTTTT,CASSPGLRTTNEKLFF
TRBJ2-7,few,TRBV11-2,-,TGTGCCAGCAGCCCAGGACTGGGGTCCGAGCAGTACTTC,CASSPGLGSEQYF
TRBJ2-3,few,TRBV20-1,-,TGCAGTGCTAAGGGGGGTCGGGACAGCAAGGTGCAAGTAGATACGCAGTATTTT,CSAKGGRDSKVQVDTQYF
TRBJ1-2,-,TRBV25-1,-,TGTGCCAGCAGTGGGGACGCGGGACATCACTATGGCTACACCTTC,CASSGDAGHHYGYTF
TRBJ2-5,-,TRBV11-2,-,TGTGCCAGCAGCTTAGTGGGAGTGGAGACCCAGTACTTC,CASSLVGVETQYF
TRBJ2-5,many,TRBV6-5,-,TGTGCCAGCAGTTACTCCGGGACGGGAGAGACCCAGTACTTC,CASSYSGTGETQYF
TRBJ2-5,few,TRBV7-9,-,TGTGCCAGCAGCTCGCCGGGACACCTAAAAGAGACCCAGTACTTC,CASSSPGHLKETQYF
TRBJ2-7,-,TRBV5-1,-,TGCGCCAGCAGCTTGGTCTCAGGGAGTCCCGGCGAGCAGTACTTC,CASSLVSGSPGEQYF
TRBJ2-7,few,TRBV5-1,-,TGCGCCAGCAGATACACCGGGACACCTAGCTCCTACGAGCAGTACTTC,CASRYTGTPSSYEQYF
TRBJ1-5,once,TRBV12-3/TRBV12-4,-,TGTGCCAGCAGTTCAAAGCCAGGAGGCAATCAGCCCCAGCATTTT,CASSSKPGGNQPQHF
TRBJ2-2,few,TRBV7-9,TRBD1,TGTGCCAGCACCCCCGACAGGGTTCCGAACACCGGGGAGCTGTTTTTT,CASTPDRVPNTGELFF
TRBJ2-1,few,TRBV4-3,-,TGCGCCAGCAGCCAAGGGATACTCCTATACAATGAGCAGTTCTTC,CASSQGILLYNEQFF
TRBJ1-5,many,TRBV24-1,-,TGTGCCACCAGTGATCCCAGGGTCAATCAGCCCCAGCATTTT,CATSDPRVNQPQHF
TRBJ2-3,few,TRBV7-9,-,TGTGCCAGCAGCTTAGTCCGTGCGACGGCGACAGATACGCAGTATTTT,CASSLVRATATDTQYF
TRBJ2-1,few,TRBV5-6,-,TGTGCCAGCAGCTTGGGAGTTGTCGAGCAGTTCTTC,CASSLGVVEQFF
TRBJ2-1,-,TRBV9,-,TGTGCCAGCAGCGTGGGGCAGAGTTCCTACAATGAGCAGTTCTTC,CASSVGQSSYNEQFF
TRBJ2-7,-,TRBV6-2/TRBV6-3,TRBD2,TGTGCCAGCAGCCCCCGAGCCGGTAAACTAGCGACCTACGAGCAGTACTTC,CASSPRAGKLATYEQYF
TRBJ1-2,-,TRBV6-5,-,TGTGCCAGCAGTTACTCAGGGGAGCCGGGAGACGGCTACACCTTC,CASSYSGEPGDGYTF
TRBJ2-1,-,TRBV3-1,TRBD2,TGTGCCAGCAGCCAAACCGGGACTAGCGTTTACAATGAGCAGTTCTTC,CASSQTGTSVYNEQFF
TRBJ2-5,-,TRBV9,-,TGTGCCAGCAGCTCTACTATTAGGGACCAGACGGGGGAGACCCAGTACTTC,CASSSTIRDQTGETQYF
TRBJ2-5,few,TRBV4-2,TRBD2,TGTGCCAGCAGCCAAGGGGTGATAGCGGGAGCGAAGACCCAGTACTTC,CASSQGVIAGAKTQYF
TRBJ2-7,few,TRBV12-3/TRBV12-4,-,TGTGCCAGCAGTTTCCCGGGGAGTACCTACGAGCAGTACTTC,CASSFPGSTYEQYF
TRBJ1-2,-,TRBV29-1,-,TGCAGCGTTGAGGCAGGGGAATCCTATGGCTACACCTTC,CSVEAGESYGYTF
TRBJ2-1,few,TRBV13,TRBD1,TGTGCCAGCAGCTTAGGGGACAGGGTCGGCCGCAATGAGCAGTTCTTC,CASSLGDRVGRNEQFF
TRBJ2-7,-,TRBV29-1,-,TGCAGCGGAACGACAGGACCTTCGGAGCAGTACTTC,CSGTTGPSEQYF
TRBJ1-6,-,TRBV7-9,-,TGTGCCAGCAGCTTAGGATTGTCAGGGCTAAATTCACCCCTCCACTTT,CASSLGLSGLNSPLHF
TRBJ1-5,-,TRBV16,-,TGTGCCAGCAGCCGATGGACAGCTAGCAATCAGCCCCAGCATTTT,CASSRWTASNQPQHF
TRBJ2-1,-,TRBV4-2,TRBD2,TGTGCCAGCAGCCAAGAGCCCCTTACTAGCGGCCCCGGGGATGAGCAGTTCTTC,CASSQEPLTSGPGDEQFF
TRBJ1-4,-,TRBV3-1,-,TGTGCCAGCAGCCAAGGTGAAAAACTGTTTTTT,CASSQGEKLFF
TRBJ2-7,few,TRBV10-3,-,TGTGCCATCAGAAATGACGGTTACGAGCAGTACTTC,CAIRNDGYEQYF
TRBJ2-7,-,TRBV10-2,-,TGCGCCAGCAGTGAGTGGGCAGGGGTGAGTGGGCAGTACTTC,CASSEWAGVSGQYF
TRBJ2-3,few,TRBV29-1,TRBD2,TGCAGCGTGACGTTAACTAGCGAGAATTGGGATACGCAGTATTTT,CSVTLTSENWDTQYF
TRBJ2-2,-,TRBV11-3,TRBD1,TGTGCCAGCAGCTTAGATGAGACAGGGTTTGACACCGGGGAGCTGTTTTTT,CASSLDETGFDTGELFF
TRBJ2-7,-,TRBV13,TRBD1,TGTGCCAGCAGCCAGAAGACAGGGGGGGTCTACGAGCAGTACTTC,CASSQKTGGVYEQYF
TRBJ2-7,-,TRBV29-1,TRBD2,TGCAGCGTTGGGGGTAGCGGGAGCTCCTACGAGCAGTACTTC,CSVGGSGSSYEQYF
TRBJ1-2,-,TRBV20-1,-,TGCAGTGCTAGAGATCCCTCCGGGCCGACGGATGGCTACACCTTC,CSARDPSGPTDGYTF
TRBJ2-5,-,TRBV29-1,TRBD1,TGCAGCGTTGGCCGACAGGGTCGAGAAGAGACCCAGTACTTC,CSVGRQGREETQYF
TRBJ2-3,-,TRBV11-2,-,TGTGCCAGCAGCTTAGGACAGGACTACAGCACAGATACGCAGTATTTT,CASSLGQDYSTDTQYF
TRBJ1-2,few,TRBV2,-,TGTGCCAGCAGAGAGACGGGACAAGGGATTCGTGGCTACACCTTC,CASRETGQGIRGYTF
TRBJ2-7,many,TRBV5-1,-,TGCGCCAGCAGCTTGGGGGACGCTACCTACGAGCAGTACTTC,CASSLGDATYEQYF
TRBJ1-5,few,TRBV5-1,TRBD1,TGCGCCAGCAGCGTCGGACAGGGGGCTTATCAGCCCCAGCATTTT,CASSVGQGAYQPQHF
TRBJ2-1,-,TRBV4-2,TRBD2,TGTGCCAGCAGCCTCGGGCCAGCGGGGGGCGATTACAATGAGCAGTTCTTC,CASSLGPAGGDYNEQFF
TRBJ1-2,-,TRBV29-1,TRBD1,TGCAGCGTTGAAGATTGGGGACAGTACTATGGCTACACCTTC,CSVEDWGQYYGYTF
TRBJ1-6,-,TRBV15,TRBD1,TGTGCCACCAGCAGAGGGACAGGAAATTCACCCCTCCACTTT,CATSRGTGNSPLHF
TRBJ1-2,-,TRBV10-1,TRBD1,TGCGCCAGACCCCTACCGGGACAGGGCGGCTATGGCTACACCTTC,CARPLPGQGGYGYTF
TRBJ1-4,-,TRBV27,TRBD1,TGTGCCAGCGCACCAGGACAGGGGGCGGAAAAACTGTTTTTT,CASAPGQGAEKLFF
TRBJ1-2,few,TRBV12-3/TRBV12-4,-,TGTGCCAGCAGTCCCGGGACCGCCGGGGAGAAGACCTTC,CASSPGTAGEKTF
TRBJ2-1,-,TRBV7-9,TRBD1,TGTGCCAGCAGCTACCGGACAGGGGTCAATGAGCAGTTCTTC,CASSYRTGVNEQFF
TRBJ2-3,-,TRBV5-5,-,TGTGCCAGCACCCTGGGCCTCGGATGGTATTTT,CASTLGLGWYF
TRBJ2-3,-,TRBV25-1,-,TGTGCCAGCAGTGAATATAATGGGGGCCCGGCAGATACGCAGTATTTT,CASSEYNGGPADTQYF